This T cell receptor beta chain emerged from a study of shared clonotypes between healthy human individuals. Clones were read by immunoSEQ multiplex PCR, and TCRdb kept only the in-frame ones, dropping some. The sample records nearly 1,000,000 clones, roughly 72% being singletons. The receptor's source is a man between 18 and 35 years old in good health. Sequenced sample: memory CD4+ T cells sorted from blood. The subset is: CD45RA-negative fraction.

The CDR3 region has the DNA TGTGCCAGCCGAGGACCCGCGGACGAGCAGTACTTC. Residues: CASRGPADEQYF. The V call is TRBV19, the J call TRBJ2-7; D is undetermined. V lost 9 bases and J lost 5, with 14 bases in between. CDR3 size: 12 residues. The V gene's germline CDR1 is LNHDA and CDR2 SQIVND (reference sequence).